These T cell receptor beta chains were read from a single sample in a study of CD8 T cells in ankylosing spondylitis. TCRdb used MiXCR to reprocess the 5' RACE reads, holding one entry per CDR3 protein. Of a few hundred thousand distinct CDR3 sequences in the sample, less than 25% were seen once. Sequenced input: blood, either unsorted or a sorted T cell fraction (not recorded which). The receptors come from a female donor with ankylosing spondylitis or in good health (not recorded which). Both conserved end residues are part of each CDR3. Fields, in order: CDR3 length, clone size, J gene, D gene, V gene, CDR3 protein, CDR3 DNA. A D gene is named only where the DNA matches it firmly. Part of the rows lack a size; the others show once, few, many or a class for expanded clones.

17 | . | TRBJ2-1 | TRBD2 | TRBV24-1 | CATSDSGLAGPYNEQFF | TGTGCCACCAGTGATTCTGGACTAGCGGGACCTTACAATGAGCAGTTCTTC
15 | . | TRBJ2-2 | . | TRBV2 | CASSAGTANTGELFF | TGTGCCAGCAGCGCCGGGACGGCGAACACCGGGGAGCTGTTTTTT
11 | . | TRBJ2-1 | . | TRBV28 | CASSRAREQFF | TGTGCCAGCAGCCGGGCGCGGGAGCAGTTCTTC
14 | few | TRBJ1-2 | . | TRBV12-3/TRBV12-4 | CASSFGSRSYGYTF | TGTGCCAGCAGTTTCGGGTCAAGGAGCTATGGCTACACCTTC
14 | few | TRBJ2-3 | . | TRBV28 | CASENQGSTDTQYF | TGTGCCAGTGAGAATCAGGGTAGCACAGATACGCAGTATTTT
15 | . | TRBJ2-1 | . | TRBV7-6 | CASSFVSSGPNEQFF | TGTGCCAGCAGCTTTGTTAGTAGCGGCCCCAATGAGCAGTTCTTC
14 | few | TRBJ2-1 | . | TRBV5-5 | CASSLTGWINEQFF | TGTGCCAGCAGCTTGACGGGGTGGATCAATGAGCAGTTCTTC
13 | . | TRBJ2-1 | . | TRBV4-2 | CASSQDLGNEQFF | TGTGCCAGCAGCCAGGACCTAGGCAATGAGCAGTTCTTC
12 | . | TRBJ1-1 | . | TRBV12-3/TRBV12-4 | CASTYDRTEAFF | TGTGCCAGCACCTACGACAGGACTGAAGCTTTCTTT
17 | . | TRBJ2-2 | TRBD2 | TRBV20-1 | CSASRLAGGPGVGELFF | TGCAGTGCTAGTCGACTAGCGGGAGGCCCAGGTGTTGGGGAGCTGTTTTTT
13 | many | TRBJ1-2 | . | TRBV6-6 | CASSYIQSYGYTF | TGTGCCAGCAGTTACATACAGAGCTATGGCTACACCTTC
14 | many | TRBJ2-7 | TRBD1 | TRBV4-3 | CASSLDRGRYEQYF | TGCGCCAGCAGCCTTGACAGGGGACGCTACGAGCAGTACTTC
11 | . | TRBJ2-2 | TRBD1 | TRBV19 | CASQGTGRLFF | TGTGCCAGCCAGGGGACAGGGAGGCTGTTTTTT
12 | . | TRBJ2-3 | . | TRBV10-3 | CAISESGKVRAF | TGTGCCATCAGTGAGTCGGGAAAGGTCCGCGCCTTT
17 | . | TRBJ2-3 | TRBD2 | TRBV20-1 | CSAGLAGGPRGTDTQYF | TGCAGTGCGGGACTAGCGGGAGGGCCGAGGGGAACAGATACGCAGTATTTT
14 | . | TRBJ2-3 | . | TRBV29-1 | CSLLISGRGDTQYF | TGCAGCCTACTGATCAGCGGCAGGGGAGATACGCAGTATTTT
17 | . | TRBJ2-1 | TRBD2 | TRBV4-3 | CASSQGALAGGYNEQFF | TGCGCCAGCAGCCAAGGCGCTCTAGCGGGAGGATACAATGAGCAGTTCTTC
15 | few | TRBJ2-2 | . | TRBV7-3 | CASSLNAEHTGELFF | TGTGCCAGCAGCTTAAACGCGGAGCACACCGGGGAGCTGTTTTTT
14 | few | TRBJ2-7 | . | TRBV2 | CASRVSEGTYEQYF | TGTGCCAGCAGGGTGTCGGAGGGAACCTACGAGCAGTACTTC
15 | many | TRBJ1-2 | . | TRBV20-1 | CSAPNRAGTLYGYTF | TGCAGTGCACCAAATAGAGCCGGGACACTCTATGGCTACACCTTC
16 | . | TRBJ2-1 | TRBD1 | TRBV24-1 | CATSDSDRGSYNEQFF | TGTGCCACCAGTGACTCGGACAGGGGGTCCTACAATGAGCAGTTCTTC
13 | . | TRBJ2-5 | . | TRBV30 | CACDSAVGETQYF | TGTGCCTGTGACAGCGCTGTAGGAGAGACCCAGTACTTC
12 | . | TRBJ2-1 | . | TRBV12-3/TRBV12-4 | CASSNTDNSQFF | TGTGCCAGCAGTAACACCGACAATAGCCAGTTCTTC
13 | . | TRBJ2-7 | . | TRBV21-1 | CASKTGLFYEQYF | TGTGCCAGCAAGACAGGGTTGTTCTACGAGCAGTACTTC
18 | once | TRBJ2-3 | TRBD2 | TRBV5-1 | CTSSFGVQGGGRPDTQYF | TGCACCAGCAGCTTCGGGGTTCAAGGCGGCGGGAGACCAGATACGCAGTATTTT
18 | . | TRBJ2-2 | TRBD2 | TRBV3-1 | CASSPTLQTSGRPGELFF | TGTGCCAGCAGCCCTACCCTCCAGACTAGCGGGAGACCCGGGGAGCTGTTTTTT
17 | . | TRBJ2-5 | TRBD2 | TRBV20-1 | CSAPGTSGRGPQETQYF | TGCAGTGCACCCGGGACTAGCGGGAGGGGCCCGCAAGAGACCCAGTACTTC
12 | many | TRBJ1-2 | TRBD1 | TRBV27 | CASSGQGPGYTF | TGTGCCAGCAGTGGACAGGGACCGGGCTACACCTTC
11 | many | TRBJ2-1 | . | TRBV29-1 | CSVEASHEQFF | TGCAGCGTTGAAGCCAGCCATGAGCAGTTCTTC
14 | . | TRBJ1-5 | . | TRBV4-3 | CASSQVQGNQPQHF | TGCGCCAGCAGCCAAGTCCAGGGAAATCAGCCCCAGCATTTT
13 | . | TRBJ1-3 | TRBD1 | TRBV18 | CATFQGDGNTIYF | TGTGCCACCTTCCAGGGGGATGGAAACACCATATATTTT
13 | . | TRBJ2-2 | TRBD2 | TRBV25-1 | CATSGRNTGELFF | TGTGCCACTAGCGGGAGGAACACCGGGGAGCTGTTTTTT
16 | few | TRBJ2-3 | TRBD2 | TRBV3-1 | CASSQVGGRAPDTQYF | TGTGCCAGCAGCCAAGTCGGCGGGAGGGCCCCAGATACGCAGTATTTT
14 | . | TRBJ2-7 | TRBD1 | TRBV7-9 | CASSSRQGRDEQYF | TGTGCCAGCAGCTCAAGACAGGGACGGGACGAGCAGTACTTC
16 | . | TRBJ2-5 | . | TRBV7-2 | CASSLSGRALRETQYF | TGTGCCAGCAGCTTAAGTGGACGCGCACTTAGGGAGACCCAGTACTTC
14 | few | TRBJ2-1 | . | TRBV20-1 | CSADGTGSYNEQFF | TGCAGTGCCGACGGGACGGGGTCCTACAATGAGCAGTTCTTC
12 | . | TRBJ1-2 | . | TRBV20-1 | CSATAANYGYTF | TGCAGTGCAACGGCCGCTAACTATGGCTACACCTTC
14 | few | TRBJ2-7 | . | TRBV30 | CAWSGGAVTYEQYF | TGTGCCTGGAGTGGGGGGGCAGTAACCTACGAGCAGTACTTC